The rows below give T cell receptor beta chains drawn from one sample of a study of shared clonotypes between healthy human individuals. Profiling relied on immunoSEQ multiplex PCR, and the TCRdb table lists in-frame clones only, not all of them. Here the sample spans approximately 110,000 clones, around two thirds being singletons. Sequenced input: memory CD8+ T cells sorted from blood. The receptors stem from a woman aged 25-40 years in good health. CDR3s include the opening cysteine and the closing phenylalanine or tryptophan. Each record gives: D gene, V gene, clone size, J gene, CDR3 DNA, CDR3 protein. A D gene is named only where the DNA matches it firmly. Rows give clone size only sometimes, using once, few, many, or a class for an expanded clone.

d_call: TRBD2
v_call: TRBV6-4
clone_size: NA
j_call: TRBJ2-2
cdr3_nt: TGTGCCAGCAGTGAAGCGGGAGAGGTCGGGGAGCTGTTTTTT
cdr3_aa: CASSEAGEVGELFF

d_call: TRBD1
v_call: TRBV15
clone_size: few
j_call: TRBJ2-7
cdr3_nt: TGTGCCACCAGCAGTAAGGGACAGGGTTGGGACGAGCAGTACTTC
cdr3_aa: CATSSKGQGWDEQYF

d_call: TRBD1
v_call: TRBV25-1
clone_size: few
j_call: TRBJ2-7
cdr3_nt: TGTGCCAGCAGGGGCTATCTTCGGGACAGGGGTTATGAGCAGTACTTC
cdr3_aa: CASRGYLRDRGYEQYF

d_call: NA
v_call: TRBV7-3
clone_size: few
j_call: TRBJ2-2
cdr3_nt: TGTGCCAGCAGCCCAGCCAGGAACACCGGGGAGCTGTTTTTT
cdr3_aa: CASSPARNTGELFF

d_call: NA
v_call: TRBV18
clone_size: NA
j_call: TRBJ2-2
cdr3_nt: TGTGCCAGCTCACCTTGGGGGAAGGGAGCCACCGGGGAGCTGTTTTTT
cdr3_aa: CASSPWGKGATGELFF

d_call: NA
v_call: TRBV30
clone_size: NA
j_call: TRBJ1-1
cdr3_nt: TGTGCCTGGAGTGTTAACCGCTTGAACACTGAAGCTTTCTTT
cdr3_aa: CAWSVNRLNTEAFF

d_call: TRBD2
v_call: TRBV29-1
clone_size: NA
j_call: TRBJ2-3
cdr3_nt: TGCAGCGTCAAAACTAGCGGGAGTGAGTCAGATACGCAGTATTTT
cdr3_aa: CSVKTSGSESDTQYF

d_call: NA
v_call: TRBV28
clone_size: once
j_call: TRBJ2-1
cdr3_nt: TGTGCCAGCAGTCCCCCCGGAACGACTGAGCAGTTCTTC
cdr3_aa: CASSPPGTTEQFF

d_call: TRBD1
v_call: TRBV2
clone_size: NA
j_call: TRBJ2-1
cdr3_nt: TGTGCCAGCAGTGCCCGGGACAGGGGCTCGGCTGAGCAGTTCTTC
cdr3_aa: CASSARDRGSAEQFF

d_call: TRBD2
v_call: TRBV6-1
clone_size: NA
j_call: TRBJ2-7
cdr3_nt: TGTGCCAGCACTCCTCTAGCGGGCAGCTCCTACGAGCAGTACTTC
cdr3_aa: CASTPLAGSSYEQYF

d_call: NA
v_call: TRBV6-5
clone_size: NA
j_call: TRBJ2-7
cdr3_nt: TGTGCCAGCAGTTCGGCCCTCGAGCAGTACTTC
cdr3_aa: CASSSALEQYF

d_call: NA
v_call: TRBV6-5
clone_size: NA
j_call: TRBJ1-3
cdr3_nt: TGTGCCAGCAGCCCCCAGGGGTTAACTGGAAACACCATATATTTT
cdr3_aa: CASSPQGLTGNTIYF

d_call: NA
v_call: TRBV6-5
clone_size: once
j_call: TRBJ1-3
cdr3_nt: TGTGCCAGCAGTGACTTGTACTCTGGAAACACCATATATTTT
cdr3_aa: CASSDLYSGNTIYF

d_call: TRBD2
v_call: TRBV5-4
clone_size: NA
j_call: TRBJ2-7
cdr3_nt: TGTGCCAGCAGCCCCGGGACTAGCGGGGTATACGAGCAGTACTTC
cdr3_aa: CASSPGTSGVYEQYF

d_call: TRBD2
v_call: TRBV10-3
clone_size: NA
j_call: TRBJ2-2
cdr3_nt: TGTGCCATCAGAGAAGACTGGGGGGGCGGGGAGCTGTTTTTT
cdr3_aa: CAIREDWGGGELFF

d_call: TRBD2
v_call: TRBV7-6
clone_size: once
j_call: TRBJ2-7
cdr3_nt: TGTGCCAGCAGCTGGGGTCCGACTAGCGGGATAACCTACGAGCAGTACTTC
cdr3_aa: CASSWGPTSGITYEQYF

d_call: NA
v_call: TRBV5-1
clone_size: once
j_call: TRBJ1-2
cdr3_nt: TGCGCCAGCAGCCTCATCGGGACAAATCTTTTGTATGGCTACACCTTC
cdr3_aa: CASSLIGTNLLYGYTF

d_call: TRBD1
v_call: TRBV25-1
clone_size: NA
j_call: TRBJ2-2
cdr3_nt: TGTGCCAGCTCGGACAGGGGAGTTCCCGGGGAGCTGTTTTTT
cdr3_aa: CASSDRGVPGELFF

d_call: TRBD1
v_call: TRBV6-5
clone_size: few
j_call: TRBJ1-1
cdr3_nt: TGTGCCAGCAGTTACACCGCACAGGGGGTGAACACTGAAGCTTTCTTT
cdr3_aa: CASSYTAQGVNTEAFF

d_call: NA
v_call: TRBV7-6
clone_size: NA
j_call: TRBJ2-3
cdr3_nt: TGTGCCAGCAGCTTCCATAAGACAGATACGCAGTATTTT
cdr3_aa: CASSFHKTDTQYF

d_call: NA
v_call: TRBV5-1
clone_size: few
j_call: TRBJ1-5
cdr3_nt: TGCGCCAGCAGCGTGGATAGAGGGCCGTTTCAGCCCCAGCATTTT
cdr3_aa: CASSVDRGPFQPQHF

d_call: TRBD2
v_call: TRBV11-2
clone_size: NA
j_call: TRBJ2-7
cdr3_nt: TGTGCCAGCAGCTTAGACCCGGGACTAGCGTACTCCTACGAGCAGTACTTC
cdr3_aa: CASSLDPGLAYSYEQYF

d_call: TRBD2
v_call: TRBV2
clone_size: NA
j_call: TRBJ2-3
cdr3_nt: TGTGCCAGCAGGGGACTAGCGCGCTTCACAGATACGCAGTATTTT
cdr3_aa: CASRGLARFTDTQYF

d_call: TRBD2
v_call: TRBV7-8
clone_size: NA
j_call: TRBJ2-7
cdr3_nt: TGTGCCAGCAGCTATTGGACTAGCGGGACCTACGAGCAGTACTTC
cdr3_aa: CASSYWTSGTYEQYF

d_call: NA
v_call: TRBV28
clone_size: NA
j_call: TRBJ1-2
cdr3_nt: TGTGCCAGCGACTTAAAGGGAGGGATCAACTATGGCTACACCTTC
cdr3_aa: CASDLKGGINYGYTF

d_call: NA
v_call: TRBV2
clone_size: NA
j_call: TRBJ1-2
cdr3_nt: TGTGCCAGCAGTGTGCAATCCTATGGCTACACCTTC
cdr3_aa: CASSVQSYGYTF

d_call: NA
v_call: TRBV5-1
clone_size: once
j_call: TRBJ1-2
cdr3_nt: TGCGCCAGCAGCTTGGCCTTGGGTATCCTTAACTATGGCTACACCTTC
cdr3_aa: CASSLALGILNYGYTF

d_call: NA
v_call: TRBV7-9
clone_size: NA
j_call: TRBJ2-7
cdr3_nt: TGTGCCAGCAGCTTCAAGTTCGGGAAGGAGGGACACTACGAGCAGTACTTC
cdr3_aa: CASSFKFGKEGHYEQYF

d_call: NA
v_call: TRBV4-1
clone_size: NA
j_call: TRBJ2-7
cdr3_nt: TGCGCCAGCAGCCTTCGGGAATCCTACGAGCAGTACTTC
cdr3_aa: CASSLRESYEQYF

d_call: TRBD2
v_call: TRBV5-1
clone_size: NA
j_call: TRBJ2-7
cdr3_nt: TGCGCCAGCAGCACGGGACCCGGGACTAGCGGGAGGCGCACCTACGAGCAGTACTTC
cdr3_aa: CASSTGPGTSGRRTYEQYF

d_call: TRBD1
v_call: TRBV5-1
clone_size: few
j_call: TRBJ1-3
cdr3_nt: TGCGCCAGCAGCTTGGGGGACAGGGACGGAAACACCATATATTTT
cdr3_aa: CASSLGDRDGNTIYF

d_call: NA
v_call: TRBV6-5
clone_size: few
j_call: TRBJ1-5
cdr3_nt: TGTGCCAGCAGTCCGGGAGCCAGCCTTCCCCAGCATTTT
cdr3_aa: CASSPGASLPQHF

d_call: NA
v_call: TRBV6-5
clone_size: few
j_call: TRBJ2-1
cdr3_nt: TGTGCCAGCAGACGTCAGACTAATGAGCAGTTCTTC
cdr3_aa: CASRRQTNEQFF

d_call: NA
v_call: TRBV6-5
clone_size: NA
j_call: TRBJ2-7
cdr3_nt: TGTGCCAGCAGCCCCCCCGGAGCCTACGAGCAGTACTTC
cdr3_aa: CASSPPGAYEQYF

d_call: NA
v_call: TRBV19
clone_size: many
j_call: TRBJ1-3
cdr3_nt: TGTGCCAGTAGTATACGGATCTCTGGAAACACCATATATTTT
cdr3_aa: CASSIRISGNTIYF

d_call: NA
v_call: TRBV10-2
clone_size: NA
j_call: TRBJ1-1
cdr3_nt: TGCGCCAGCAGTGATCGGTCGAGAGGGACGGAGAACACTGAAGCTTTCTTT
cdr3_aa: CASSDRSRGTENTEAFF

d_call: TRBD2
v_call: TRBV28
clone_size: NA
j_call: TRBJ2-3
cdr3_nt: TGTGCCAGCAGGCACACTAGCGGGAGGGGCACAGATACGCAGTATTTT
cdr3_aa: CASRHTSGRGTDTQYF

d_call: TRBD2
v_call: TRBV11-2
clone_size: NA
j_call: TRBJ2-7
cdr3_nt: TGTGCCAGCAGCTTAGGGACCAGGACTAGCGGGAGCCCCTACGAGCAGTACTTC
cdr3_aa: CASSLGTRTSGSPYEQYF

d_call: TRBD2
v_call: TRBV25-1
clone_size: NA
j_call: TRBJ2-1
cdr3_nt: TGTGCCAGCAGTGGACGAAAGCGGGGCCCCGGGGATGAGCAGTTCTTC
cdr3_aa: CASSGRKRGPGDEQFF

d_call: NA
v_call: TRBV4-2
clone_size: many
j_call: TRBJ2-1
cdr3_nt: TGTGCCAGCAGCCAAGAACCCGGGAACTACAATGAGCAGTTCTTC
cdr3_aa: CASSQEPGNYNEQFF

d_call: NA
v_call: TRBV4-1
clone_size: NA
j_call: TRBJ2-4
cdr3_nt: TGCGCCAGCAGCCAACGCCTACTTGCGGGGCTAGCCAAAAACATTCAGTACTTC
cdr3_aa: CASSQRLLAGLAKNIQYF

d_call: NA
v_call: TRBV27
clone_size: NA
j_call: TRBJ1-1
cdr3_nt: TGTGCCAGCAGTTATGGAGGGACTGAAGCTTTCTTT
cdr3_aa: CASSYGGTEAFF

d_call: NA
v_call: TRBV6-1
clone_size: NA
j_call: TRBJ2-6
cdr3_nt: TGTGCCAGCAGTGATGAGAGCTCTGGGGCCAACGTCCTGACTTTC
cdr3_aa: CASSDESSGANVLTF

d_call: TRBD1
v_call: TRBV18
clone_size: NA
j_call: TRBJ1-1
cdr3_nt: TGTGCCAGCTCACCCGGAGGGGGCGGTGCCACTGAAGCTTTCTTT
cdr3_aa: CASSPGGGGATEAFF